A selection of T cell receptor beta chains follows, all from one sample in a study of shared clonotypes between healthy human individuals. Profiling relied on immunoSEQ multiplex PCR, and the TCRdb table lists in-frame clones only, not all of them. The sample holds some 1,100,000 clones, approximately 80% seen once. The specimen was memory CD4+ T cells from PBMCs. The receptors originated from a man younger than 30 in good health. Some clones in this sample may be carry-over from other donors' samples. The conserved cysteine and the conserved F or W are not part of the CDR3 here.

v_call: TRBV28; j_call: TRBJ2-1; cdr3_aa: ASSPSSTSGSGDEQF
v_call: TRBV5-8; j_call: TRBJ2-3; cdr3_aa: ASSPLTSGVADTQY
v_call: TRBV28; j_call: TRBJ2-6; cdr3_aa: ASRKPLDRAAGSGANVLT
v_call: TRBV27; j_call: TRBJ2-2; cdr3_aa: ASSLAPSPTGELF
v_call: TRBV28; j_call: TRBJ2-5; cdr3_aa: AAQAGTRGETQY
v_call: TRBV9; j_call: TRBJ2-3; cdr3_aa: ASSVSAGLTQSASTDTQY
v_call: TRBV30; j_call: TRBJ2-5; cdr3_aa: ACPLIGETQY
v_call: TRBV30; j_call: TRBJ2-1; cdr3_aa: AWISVNEQF
v_call: TRBV4-1; j_call: TRBJ2-7; cdr3_aa: ASSHPGGQVLYEQY
v_call: TRBV29-1; j_call: TRBJ1-1; cdr3_aa: SVEFRLNTEAF
v_call: TRBV2; j_call: TRBJ2-1; cdr3_aa: ASRTSGSVTEQF
v_call: TRBV7-7; j_call: TRBJ1-3; cdr3_aa: ASSLGVGMGNTIY
v_call: TRBV6-5; j_call: TRBJ2-5; cdr3_aa: ASSYSGTSKETQY
v_call: TRBV19; j_call: TRBJ2-7; cdr3_aa: ASTGNSGRSSYEQY
v_call: TRBV7-9; j_call: TRBJ2-5; cdr3_aa: ASSLTPIETQY
v_call: TRBV27; j_call: TRBJ1-3; cdr3_aa: ASSPPGGGNTIY
v_call: TRBV11-2; j_call: TRBJ2-1; cdr3_aa: ASSLGPSYNEQF
v_call: TRBV15; j_call: TRBJ2-5; cdr3_aa: ATSRPTLGQGVETQY
v_call: TRBV28; j_call: TRBJ2-5; cdr3_aa: ASSSDRVQETQY
v_call: TRBV19; j_call: TRBJ1-2; cdr3_aa: ASRGDGTNYGYT
v_call: TRBV5-1; j_call: TRBJ2-5; cdr3_aa: ASSYGLAQY
v_call: TRBV6-6; j_call: TRBJ2-7; cdr3_aa: ASRPSGGAYEQY
v_call: TRBV7-9; j_call: TRBJ2-1; cdr3_aa: ASSLNVNEQF
v_call: TRBV7-8; j_call: TRBJ2-3; cdr3_aa: ASSLDESTDTQY
v_call: TRBV29-1; j_call: TRBJ2-1; cdr3_aa: SVEEHSSGSYNEQF
v_call: TRBV4-1; j_call: TRBJ1-4; cdr3_aa: ASSQRQGISLF
v_call: TRBV11-1; j_call: TRBJ2-7; cdr3_aa: ASSSGTLTYEQY
v_call: TRBV6-1; j_call: TRBJ2-5; cdr3_aa: ATPNPPGQETQY
v_call: TRBV7-3; j_call: TRBJ1-1; cdr3_aa: ASSSQGSFAF
v_call: TRBV19; j_call: TRBJ2-4; cdr3_aa: ASSIFPTGSANIQY
v_call: TRBV5-1; j_call: TRBJ2-1; cdr3_aa: ASSLLAGNEQF
v_call: TRBV9; j_call: TRBJ2-7; cdr3_aa: ASSQGPTATYEQY
v_call: TRBV29-1; j_call: TRBJ1-1; cdr3_aa: SVRAEALNTEAF
v_call: TRBV18; j_call: TRBJ1-2; cdr3_aa: ASSPTRNYGYT
v_call: TRBV19; j_call: TRBJ1-1; cdr3_aa: ASSIVGRNTEAF
v_call: TRBV19; j_call: TRBJ2-2; cdr3_aa: ASRTDRNTGELF
v_call: TRBV9; j_call: TRBJ2-1; cdr3_aa: ASSVGGGSYNEQF